The clone carrying this T cell receptor (beta chain) was observed once. These data come from a study of control samples from healthy donors and cancer patients. Generated by immunoSEQ multiplex PCR, the TCRdb table keeps only in-frame clones and is missing some. This sample has tens of thousands of clones, with approximately 86% found just once. This CDR3 region has 15 residues. Germline V gene sequence: CDR1 SGHDN, CDR2 FVKESK. With 3 bases clipped from V and 4 bases from J, the junction kept 9 bases outside the gene matches. Material: blood. This clonotype was obtained from a middle-aged man in good health. The chain carries TRBV14 and TRBJ2-7, with 7 bases that match TRBD2. DNA of the CDR3: TGTGCCAGCAGCCAGAGCGGGGTTTTAGAGTACGAGCAGTACTTC. Translated: CASSQSGVLEYEQYF.